These 20 T cell receptor beta chains share one sample of origin, sequenced in a study of cytomegalovirus exposure and HLA in healthy donors. Sequencing used immunoSEQ multiplex PCR; TCRdb keeps in-frame clones, though not all of them. The data hold approximately 100,000 clones, with 87% observed a single time. The specimen sequenced was PBMCs. The origin of the receptors is a woman in her 30s in good health and CMV-seronegative.

The rearrangement uses TRBV6-5 and TRBJ1-5, with D perhaps TRBD1 (5 bases). The length of the CDR3 is 14 residues. V lost 6 bases and J 5 bases, leaving 14 bases between the germline ends. The germline CDR1 and CDR2 sequences are MNHEY and SVGAGI. The CDR3 DNA reads as TGTGCCAGCAGGTCATCGGACATATATCAGCCCCAGCATTTT. Translated: CASRSSDIYQPQHF.

The chain carries TRBV7-9 and TRBJ2-1; D unclear. V shed 8 bases and J shed 7 bases, with 18 bases lying between them. CDR3 length: 14 amino acids. Germline assignment: CDR1 SEHNR and CDR2 FQNEAQ (reference sequence). CDR3 sequence (DNA): TGTGCCAGCCGTGCATCCGGCGGTGAGAATGAGCAGTTCTTC. Its translation: CASRASGGENEQFF.

The gene calls are TRBV7-9 and TRBJ2-1; 14 bases align to TRBD2. Germline lookup yields CDR1 SEHNR and CDR2 FQNEAQ (reference sequence). The CDR3 totals 14 residues. The ends lost 7 bases at V and 9 bases at J; junction bases unmatched: 5. The CDR3 reads CASIGTSGSFEQFF. CDR3 nucleotide sequence: TGTGCCAGCATCGGGACTAGCGGGAGCTTTGAGCAGTTCTTC.

The J gene is TRBJ1-1, the V gene TRBV12-5; 11 bases match TRBD1. J was trimmed by 6 bases and V by 6 bases; bases with no gene match: 6. Germline V gene data show CDR1 as LGHNT and CDR2 as FRNRAP. The CDR3 has 14 amino acids. CDR3 amino acids: CASGSGQGVPEAFF. The DNA for the CDR3 is TGTGCTAGTGGATCGGGACAGGGGGTCCCTGAAGCTTTCTTT.

V and J are TRBV27 and TRBJ2-7; tentatively, D is TRBD1 (6 bases). The germline V and J ends were trimmed by 6 bases and 2 bases, with 14 bases remaining between them. This CDR3 has 14 residues. CDR1 is MNHEY, CDR2 SMNVEV, per germline (reference sequence). The CDR3: CASSYRQATYEQYF. The DNA for the CDR3 is TGTGCCAGCAGCTACAGACAGGCGACCTACGAGCAGTACTTC.

This chain uses TRBV6-1 with TRBJ1-1, with no clear D. This CDR3 comprises 12 residues. Germline V gene sequence: CDR1 MNHNS, CDR2 SASEGT. Trimming removed 5 bases from V and 8 bases from J, with 12 bases in between. CDR3: CASSSRFGEAFF. As DNA, the CDR3 is TGTGCCAGCAGTTCCCGGTTCGGGGAAGCTTTCTTT.

The V gene is TRBV7-9, the J gene TRBJ2-5; D is unclear. CDR1 is SEHNR, CDR2 FQNEAQ, per germline (reference sequence). This CDR3 is 13 amino acids long. Trimming pared 5 bases from V and 4 bases from J, leaving 11 bases between. The CDR3 coding sequence is TGTGCCAGCAGCACCCAACTGAGAGAGACCCAGTACTTC. Translating gives CASSTQLRETQYF.

The rearrangement links TRBV5-6 to TRBJ2-7, with 7 positions matching TRBD2. The CDR3 extends over 16 amino acids. J gave up 0 bases and V 6 bases, and 12 bases lay outside the gene matches. CDR1 and CDR2 from the germline V gene are SGHDT and YYEEEE. This CDR3 is CASIEAGRSSSYEQYF. The CDR3 coding sequence is TGTGCCAGCATCGAAGCGGGGCGGTCCTCCTCCTACGAGCAGTACTTC.

The chain joins TRBV27 to TRBJ1-5; 7 bases match TRBD1. The length of the CDR3 is 14 residues. V shed 5 bases and J 0 bases; nucleotides not matched to a gene: 1. CDR1 and CDR2 (germline): MNHEY, SMNVEV (reference sequence). The CDR3 reads CASSGTDSNQPQHF. CDR3 nucleotide sequence: TGTGCCAGCAGTGGGACAGATAGCAATCAGCCCCAGCATTTT.

The chain uses TRBV19 and TRBJ2-3, with TRBD1 matching 7 bases. With 6 bases clipped from V and 0 bases from J, the junction kept 6 bases outside the gene matches. The CDR3 sequence is 15 residues long. Germline CDR1 reads LNHDA; CDR2 reads SQIVND (reference sequence). As DNA, the CDR3 is TGTGCCAGTAGCGACAGGGCTGCTAGCACAGATACGCAGTATTTT. This gives the protein CASSDRAASTDTQYF.

This sequence joins TRBV27 and TRBJ1-1; maybe TRBD1 (6 bases). This CDR3 is built from 15 residues. Germline V lookup: CDR1 MNHEY, CDR2 SMNVEV (reference sequence). Trimming cost V 0 bases and J 8 bases, with 16 bases left between them. The CDR3 loop reads CASSLSWLQGKEAFF. The DNA for the CDR3 is TGTGCCAGCAGTTTATCATGGTTACAGGGTAAAGAAGCTTTCTTT.

This clone occurred many times. The rearrangement links TRBV27 to TRBJ1-1, with no clear D. This CDR3 has 13 residues. Germline V CDR1 and CDR2: MNHEY, SMNVEV (reference sequence). The V gene lost 0 bases and the J gene lost 4 bases, with 6 bases spanning the gap. The CDR3: CASSLSSPTEAFF. CDR3 coding DNA: TGTGCCAGCAGTTTATCGAGTCCCACTGAAGCTTTCTTT.

This clone was seen once. This sequence joins TRBV19 and TRBJ1-2; D ambiguous. CDR1 and CDR2 from the germline V gene are LNHDA and SQIVND (reference sequence). This CDR3 region has 12 residues. V lost 7 bases to trimming and J lost 2 bases, with 8 bases between them. The CDR3 DNA is TGTGCCAGTACCGACTTAAACTATGGCTACACCTTC. It translates to CASTDLNYGYTF.

This clone is a singleton in its sample. The V and J genes are TRBV5-1 and TRBJ1-6, with a tentative D call TRBD1 (5 bases). The CDR3 is 14 amino acids. V was pared by 4 bases and J by 13 bases, with 18 bases between. Germline V gene data show CDR1 as SGHRS and CDR2 as YFSETQ. The CDR3 loop reads CASSPERGGRPLHF. The CDR3 nucleotides are TGCGCCAGCAGCCCCGAACGGGGGGGGAGGCCCCTCCACTTT.

Only one count was recorded for this clone. The chain is built from TRBV7-8 and TRBJ1-4; 9 positions agree with TRBD1. Germline trimming cut 1 base from V and 8 bases from J; bases unmatched to any gene: 8. The CDR3 loop spans 16 amino acids. Germline V gene lookup returns CDR1 SGHVS and CDR2 FQNEAQ. CDR3 residues: CASSLGVQGAREKLFF. The CDR3 bases are TGTGCCAGCAGCTTAGGGGTACAGGGGGCGCGGGAAAAACTGTTTTTT.

The chain couples TRBV9 to TRBJ2-7, with 9 nucleotides matching TRBD2. Germline V gene sequence: CDR1 SGDLS, CDR2 YYNGEE. The CDR3 covers 17 residues. After removal of 0 bases from V and 3 bases from J, the junction contained 10 bases not matched to a gene. The CDR3: CASSVDPIAGVIYEQYF. In nucleotides, the CDR3 is TGTGCCAGCAGCGTAGACCCCATAGCGGGAGTAATCTACGAGCAGTACTTC.

The rearrangement uses TRBV29-1 and TRBJ1-5, with 10 bases that match TRBD1. Germline CDR1 reads SQVTM; CDR2 reads ANQGSEA. With 4 bases clipped from V and 2 bases from J, the junction kept 5 bases outside the gene matches. This CDR3 comprises 15 residues. The CDR3 DNA sequence: TGCAGCGTTGCCTCCGGGACAGGGGGCAATCAGCCCCAGCATTTT. It yields the protein CSVASGTGGNQPQHF.

The chain has TRBV6-6 and TRBJ2-7, with D possibly TRBD1 on 6 matching bases. Per the germline V gene, CDR1 is MNHNY and CDR2 is SVGAGI (reference sequence). The CDR3 spans 15 residues. Trimming stripped 2 bases from V and 5 bases from J, with 16 bases between. CDR3 sequence (DNA): TGTGCCAGCAGTTACCTCGCGCAGGGGCCCCACGAGCAGTACTTC. Protein sequence: CASSYLAQGPHEQYF.

CDR3 DNA sequence: TGTGCCACCTCGTCGGGGACAGATACGCAGTATTTT. Translation: CATSSGTDTQYF. The chain carries TRBV15 and TRBJ2-3, with TRBD2 as a possible D gene (5 bases). CDR3 size: 12 residues. Trimming pared 8 bases from V and 3 bases from J, leaving 9 bases between. The germline CDR1 and CDR2 sequences are LNHNV and YYDKDF (reference sequence). Filled out from reference TRBV15 and TRBJ2-3, the complete variable domain reads DAMVIQNPRYQVTQFGKPVTLSCSQTLNHNVMYWYQQKSSQAPKLLFHYYDKDFNNEADTPDNFQSRRPNTSFCFLDIRSPGLGDTAMYLCATSSGTDTQYFGPGTRLTVL.

The rearrangement links TRBV2 to TRBJ2-5; D is ambiguous. Germline V CDR1 and CDR2: SNHLY, FYNNEI. The CDR3 totals 15 residues. The V end was cut by 6 bases, the J end by 0 bases, with 14 bases between. CDR3 nucleotides: TGTGCCAGCAGAAAGAACACTATGTACCAAGAGACCCAGTACTTC. Amino acids: CASRKNTMYQETQYF.